This T cell receptor (beta chain) was retrieved from a study of cytomegalovirus exposure and HLA in healthy donors. Study findings and constraints: For presence/absence analyses, sequencing depth was assumed to be roughly uniform across donors.

Trimming removed 4 bases from V and 7 bases from J; junction bases left unmatched: 9. The CDR3 is made up of 15 amino acids. Germline CDR1 is MGHRA and CDR2 is YSYEKL. Primers: 60 Vbeta forward and 13 Jbeta reverse. Study processing details: Later, about 80 million unique TCR beta chains were counted in an analysis, and approximately 10 million of them were shared. Sequencing used immunoSEQ multiplex PCR; TCRdb keeps in-frame clones, though not all of them. That table furnishes V, J and clone size, whereas the DNA furnished D and trimming. The sample totals under 250,000 clones. As to this clone: Antigen: not known.

Sequenced sample: PBMCs. The receptor was isolated from a girl aged 2 to 10 in good health and CMV-seropositive. V usage is TRBV4-1 and J usage is TRBJ2-1, with 8 bases identical to TRBD1. This CDR3 reads CASSLGQGTRNEQFF. CDR3 DNA: TGCGCCAGCAGCCTCGGACAGGGAACGCGTAATGAGCAGTTCTTC.